Following are 8 T cell receptor beta chains from one sample sequenced in a study of immune heterogeneity within non-small cell lung tumors. TCR beta CDR3 was amplified by multiplex PCR, first round about 10 cycles, 32 V and 13 J primers. TCRdb re-called the multiplex PCR reads through MiXCR, storing one row per CDR3 protein. The sample has 9,000 to 13,000 distinct CDR3 sequences; roughly a fifth are singletons. Bulk tumor genomic DNA served as template, at about 600 ng per sample. During surgery, each primary tumor gave multiple biopsies spaced as far apart as possible. Patients had untreated, newly diagnosed non-small cell lung cancer and underwent curative surgery. The sample taken for sequencing was lung tumor tissue. The receptors derive from a man in his sixties with non-small cell lung cancer.

This sequence joins TRBV7-2 and TRBJ2-3; a weak D match, TRBD1 (5 bases). Germline CDR1 SGHTA, CDR2 FQGNSA. The CDR3 is 15 residues long. The ends were cut back, 2 bases at V and 2 bases at J, with 11 bases in the middle. For the CDR3, the DNA is TGTGCCAGCAGCTTAAAATGGGGCACCACAGATACGCAGTATTTT. Amino acids: CASSLKWGTTDTQYF.

The sample holds many counts of this clonotype. This sequence joins TRBV30 and TRBJ1-5; the match to TRBD1 covers 7 bases. Germline V CDR1 and CDR2: GTSNPN, SVGIG (reference sequence). The trim removed 2 bases at V and 0 bases at J, leaving 7 bases unmatched. The CDR3 consists of 16 residues. The CDR3 DNA follows: TGTGCCTGGAGTCTCCGGACAGGACATAGCAATCAGCCCCAGCATTTT. This gives the protein CAWSLRTGHSNQPQHF.

In this sample, this clonotype turned up a few times. CDR3 bases: TGTGCCAGCAGCTTAATGGGGGGGGCGGCGGGTGAAGCTTTCTTT. This sequence encodes CASSLMGGAAGEAFF. This chain links TRBV7-3 with TRBJ1-1; weak D call: TRBD1 (6 bases). The CDR3 has 15 amino acids. Germline loops: CDR1 SGHTA, CDR2 FQGTGA. Trimming pared 1 base from V and 7 bases from J, leaving 16 bases between.

In this sample, this clonotype turned up a few times. This chain joins TRBV5-1 and TRBJ2-3; 12 bases agree with TRBD2. Germline lookup yields CDR1 SGHRS and CDR2 YFSETQ. This CDR3 is built from 16 residues. The trim removed 2 bases at V and 1 base at J, leaving 2 bases unmatched. This CDR3 is CASSFRLAGGTDTQYF. CDR3 DNA sequence: TGCGCCAGCAGCTTCCGACTAGCGGGAGGCACAGATACGCAGTATTTT.

On this clonotype itself: The germline gene is not matched at one end of the junction; a read error may be the cause. The CDR3 loop is CAISLIQSSNQPQHF. DNA for the CDR3: TGTGCCATCAGTTTAATCCAGTCTAGCAATCAGCCCCAGCATTTT. V and J are TRBV12-3 or TRBV12-4 and TRBJ1-5; D unclear. This CDR3 spans 15 amino acids.

The rearrangement joins TRBV7-9 to TRBJ2-1; TRBD2 matches 11 bases. V was pared by 5 bases and J by 7 bases, with 10 bases of the junction left unmatched. CDR3 size: 16 residues. Germline CDR1 SEHNR, CDR2 FQNEAQ (reference sequence). The CDR3 region is CASSTLTSGSYNEQFF. For the CDR3, the DNA is TGTGCCAGCAGCACCCTCACTAGCGGGAGTTATAATGAGCAGTTCTTC.

This clonotype is categorized as medium-sized. The chain couples TRBV6-6 to TRBJ2-1; no firm D call. V was trimmed by 2 bases and J by 8 bases, leaving 16 bases between them. This CDR3 has 15 amino acids. CDR1 and CDR2 from the germline V gene are MNHNY and SVGAGI (reference sequence). The CDR3 reads CASSYGSGLVDEQFF. For the CDR3, the DNA is TGTGCCAGCAGTTACGGTAGTGGCTTGGTCGATGAGCAGTTCTTC.

This clonotype showed up just a few times. This chain joins TRBV4-1 and TRBJ2-1; 7 bases agree with TRBD2. CDR3 length: 15 amino acids. V was pared by 0 bases and J by 6 bases, with 5 bases of the junction left unmatched. CDR1 is MGHRA and CDR2 is YSYEKL in the germline V gene. CDR3 protein: CASSQEGGSFNEQFF. The CDR3 DNA follows: TGCGCCAGCAGCCAAGAGGGCGGGAGTTTCAATGAGCAGTTCTTC.